Shown below are 31 T cell receptor beta chains from a single sample sequenced in a study of early T cells in non-severe SARS-CoV-2 infection. TCRdb independently ran MiXCR on the 5' RACE reads; one entry per CDR3 protein. The sample has about 38,000 distinct CDR3 sequences, about 4.5% seen once. Material: whole blood. These receptor sequences come from an adult who was a healthcare worker with PCR-confirmed SARS-CoV-2 infection or an uninfected control (not recorded which).

The gene calls are TRBV7-9 and TRBJ2-1; possible D gene TRBD2, 6 bases. This CDR3 is 13 amino acids long. Germline V gene data show CDR1 as SEHNR and CDR2 as FQNEAQ (reference sequence). Trimming left V 5 bases short and J 6 bases short, with 11 bases between. CDR3 coding DNA: TGTGCCAGCAGCCGCGTGGAGGGCAATGAGCAGTTCTTC. This sequence encodes CASSRVEGNEQFF.

This clonotype appeared many times. The chain has TRBV7-9 and TRBJ2-5; 13 bases align to TRBD2. Looked up from germline, CDR1 is SEHNR and CDR2 is FQNEAQ (reference sequence). The trim removed 5 bases at V and 3 bases at J, leaving 3 bases unmatched. CDR3 length: 15 residues. This chain's CDR3 is CASSPTSGGKETQYF. In DNA form, the CDR3 reads TGTGCCAGCAGCCCGACTAGCGGGGGGAAAGAGACCCAGTACTTC.

As DNA, the CDR3 is TGCGCCAGCAGCTTGCGGGACCCCTTAGAAGCTTTCTTT. Translation: CASSLRDPLEAFF. The rearrangement links TRBV5-1 to TRBJ1-1; D is perhaps TRBD1 (5 bases). The CDR3 is 13 residues long. CDR1 and CDR2 from the germline V gene are SGHRS and YFSETQ. Trimming removed 1 base from V and 8 bases from J, with 12 bases in between.

The table lists this clonotype with a few counts. V usage is TRBV12-3 or TRBV12-4 and J usage is TRBJ2-1; 10 bases agree with TRBD2. After removal of 2 bases from V and 4 bases from J, the junction contained 5 bases not matched to a gene. The CDR3 loop spans 16 amino acids. The CDR3 nucleotides are TGTGCCAGCAGTTTAAGGCTAGCGGGGGTATACAATGAGCAGTTCTTC. Amino acids: CASSLRLAGVYNEQFF.

At least ten counts were recorded for this clonotype. The chain couples TRBV20-1 to TRBJ2-3, with D possibly matching TRBD1 (5 bases). This CDR3 comprises 14 residues. V lost 4 bases and J 2 bases, leaving 13 bases between the germline ends. Looked up from germline, CDR1 is DFQATT and CDR2 is SNEGSKA (reference sequence). CDR3 in DNA: TGCAGTGCTACCATAGGGGAACCCACAGATACGCAGTATTTT. This codes for CSATIGEPTDTQYF.

This clonotype has at least ten counts. This chain uses TRBV20-1 with TRBJ2-5; D possibly corresponds to TRBD2 (5 bases). Germline assignment: CDR1 DFQATT and CDR2 SNEGSKA (reference sequence). The CDR3 loop spans 12 amino acids. V lost 3 bases to trimming and J lost 5 bases, with 10 bases between them. The CDR3 nucleotides read TGCAGTGCTAGTAACGGGGTGGAGACCCAGTACTTC. As protein: CSASNGVETQYF.

Note on this clonotype: Given the absence of the conserved phenylalanine or tryptophan at the CDR3 end, a read error is likely. The chain's CDR3 is CASSQGGATDTQYL. The CDR3 DNA reads as TGTGCCAGCAGCCAAGGCGGGGCCACAGATACGCAGTATCTA. The chain employs TRBV3-1 and TRBJ2-3; possibly TRBD2 for D (6 bases). The V gene lost 1 base and the J gene lost 2 bases, with 7 bases spanning the gap. Germline loops: CDR1 LGHDT, CDR2 YNNKEL (reference sequence). The CDR3 totals 14 residues.

This clonotype was detected ten times or more. The gene calls are TRBV12-3 or TRBV12-4 and TRBJ1-1, with TRBD1 identical over 11 bases. V dropped 5 bases and J dropped 4; count of bases not matched to a gene: 3. The CDR3 covers 14 residues. CDR3 coding DNA: TGTGCCAGCAGTGCCGGACAGGGGGCCACTGAAGCTTTCTTT. It translates to CASSAGQGATEAFF.

This clonotype was detected ten times or more. The chain has TRBV29-1 and TRBJ2-2, with no clear D. Germline V CDR1 and CDR2: SQVTM, ANQGSEA. The CDR3 consists of 11 residues. Trimming removed 7 bases at V and 7 bases at J, with 10 bases between. The CDR3 loop reads CSATDRGELFF. In DNA, the CDR3 is TGCAGCGCCACGGACCGCGGGGAGCTGTTTTTT.

This clonotype was counted ten times or more. The rearrangement uses TRBV6-2 or TRBV6-3 and TRBJ2-1; D call uncertain. Germline V gene sequence: CDR1 MNHEY, CDR2 SVGEGT. The CDR3 is made up of 11 amino acids. The V end lost 6 bases, the J end lost 4 bases, and 4 bases lay between the germline ends. In DNA form, the CDR3 reads TGTGCCAGCAGCTTATACAATGAGCAGTTCTTC. It specifies CASSLYNEQFF.

This clonotype was seen at least ten times. The chain employs TRBV6-1 and TRBJ2-7, with TRBD1 matching over 8 bases. CDR3 length equals 13 residues. Germline assignment: CDR1 MNHNS and CDR2 SASEGT. J lost 1 base, V lost 5 bases, and 1 base had no gene match. CDR3 DNA sequence: TGTGCCAGCAGTCGGGACAGGTCCTACGAGCAGTACTTC. This encodes CASSRDRSYEQYF.

This clonotype was recorded many times. The V call is TRBV11-2, the J call TRBJ1-3; D not resolved. V was trimmed by 5 bases and J by 0 bases, leaving 11 bases between them. CDR1 SGHAT and CDR2 FQNNGV come from the germline V gene. This CDR3 has 15 amino acids. The CDR3 spells CASSLTDYSGNTIYF. The CDR3 nucleotides read TGTGCCAGCAGCCTTACTGACTACTCTGGAAACACCATATATTTT.

This clonotype was seen many times. This chain uses TRBV10-2 with TRBJ2-2, with TRBD2 identical over 9 bases. This CDR3 spans 16 amino acids. CDR1 is WSHSY and CDR2 is SAAADI in the germline V gene. The V and J ends lost 3 bases and 1 base, in that order; junction bases with no gene match: 3. Here the CDR3 reads CASSDGSGGNTGELFF. The CDR3 DNA reads as TGCGCCAGCAGTGATGGTAGCGGGGGGAACACCGGGGAGCTGTTTTTT.

Ten or more counts support this clonotype. The V call is TRBV29-1, the J call TRBJ2-2; D gene ambiguous. The V end lost 0 bases, the J end lost 6 bases, and 8 bases lay between the germline ends. CDR3 length: 13 amino acids. From germline, CDR1 is SQVTM and CDR2 ANQGSEA. This CDR3 reads CSVEELAPGELFF. The CDR3 nucleotides are TGCAGCGTTGAAGAGTTAGCTCCCGGGGAGCTGTTTTTT.

This clonotype was observed many times. The chain uses TRBV19 and TRBJ2-3; TRBD1 is a possible D gene (5 bases). V gave up 5 bases and J gave up 1 base, with 13 bases separating them. Germline V lookup: CDR1 LNHDA, CDR2 SQIVND (reference sequence). This CDR3 has 15 amino acids. The DNA for the CDR3 is TGTGCCAGTAGTGTACAGGCACGGGGCACAGATACGCAGTATTTT. Its translation: CASSVQARGTDTQYF.

This chain connects TRBV5-1 to TRBJ1-1; D is unresolved. This CDR3 is 12 amino acids long. CDR1 and CDR2 from the germline V gene are SGHRS and YFSETQ. V shed 3 bases and J shed 7 bases, with 10 bases lying between them. The chain's CDR3 is CASSSGRGEAFF. As DNA, the CDR3 is TGCGCCAGCAGCTCCGGACGGGGTGAAGCTTTCTTT.

In its sample, this clonotype was seen many times. The chain carries TRBV29-1 and TRBJ2-3; D gene ambiguous. V was trimmed by 0 bases and J by 0 bases, leaving 7 bases between them. Per the germline V gene, CDR1 is SQVTM and CDR2 is ANQGSEA. The CDR3 consists of 14 residues. The CDR3 reads CSVEDPPSTDTQYF. CDR3 coding DNA: TGCAGCGTTGAAGACCCTCCTAGCACAGATACGCAGTATTTT.

Sample share makes this clonotype medium-sized. The V call is TRBV6-6, the J call TRBJ1-6, with 8 nucleotides matching TRBD1. Germline V CDR1 and CDR2: MNHNY, SVGAGI (reference sequence). The length of the CDR3 is 15 residues. V was clipped by 4 bases and J by 8 bases; unmatched bases: 7. CDR3 coding DNA: TGTGCCAGCAGTTCCGTCGACAGGGGAGATTCACCCCTCCACTTT. Amino acid sequence: CASSSVDRGDSPLHF.

This clonotype was counted many times. This chain connects TRBV13 to TRBJ2-1; 12 bases line up with TRBD2. The V segment lost 3 bases and the J segment 0 bases; nucleotides outside the gene matches: 3. Germline CDR1 reads PRHDT; CDR2 reads FYEKMQ (reference sequence). The CDR3 contains 17 residues. The CDR3 loop reads CASSFLAGGSSYNEQFF. The CDR3 nucleotides read TGTGCCAGCAGCTTCCTAGCGGGGGGGAGCTCCTACAATGAGCAGTTCTTC.

With respect to this clonotype: The CDR3 ends on some other residue instead of the conserved phenylalanine or tryptophan, so this is likely a read error. The V call is TRBV2, the J call TRBJ1-4; weak D call: TRBD1 (6 bases). The CDR3 length is 14 residues. Germline V gives CDR1 SNHLY, CDR2 FYNNEI. Trimming took 7 bases from V and 8 from J, leaving 17 bases between them. DNA for the CDR3: TGTGCCAGCAATTTCCGGACAGATGAGGAAAAACTGTTTCTT. Translation gives CASNFRTDEEKLFL.

This clonotype was counted many times. Here the CDR3 reads CSVVIQPYEQYF. Here the CDR3 DNA reads TGCAGCGTTGTGATACAGCCCTACGAGCAGTACTTC. The genes are TRBV29-1 and TRBJ2-7; D gene ambiguous. Germline values: CDR1 SQVTM, CDR2 ANQGSEA. This CDR3 region has 12 residues. Deletions cut 4 bases from V and 2 bases from J, with 9 bases between.

This clonotype was seen at least ten times. The chain links TRBV20-1 to TRBJ2-5; D is tentatively TRBD1 or TRBD2 (6 bases each). V gave up 6 bases and J gave up 2 bases, with 13 bases separating them. Germline V gene lookup returns CDR1 DFQATT and CDR2 SNEGSKA (reference sequence). This CDR3 contains 13 residues. CDR3 nucleotide sequence: TGCAGTGCCTCGGGGGCCGGTCAAGAGACCCAGTACTTC. Protein product: CSASGAGQETQYF.

V is TRBV29-1 and J is TRBJ1-4; no reliable D call. The V and J ends lost 5 bases and 0 bases respectively, with 7 bases between them. The CDR3 runs 13 residues. Germline V lookup: CDR1 SQVTM, CDR2 ANQGSEA. This CDR3 is CSVSPATNEKLFF. In DNA form, the CDR3 reads TGCAGCGTTTCCCCTGCAACTAATGAAAAACTGTTTTTT.

This clonotype occurred many times. The rearrangement joins TRBV12-3 or TRBV12-4 to TRBJ1-5; no reliable D call. This CDR3 region has 13 residues. Deletions cut 2 bases from V and 4 bases from J, with 6 bases between. The CDR3 nucleotides are TGTGCCAGCAGTTTATCGGGAAATCAGCCCCAGCATTTT. It encodes CASSLSGNQPQHF.

In its sample, this clonotype was seen many times. The chain employs TRBV19 and TRBJ2-6, with D possibly TRBD2 on 5 matching bases. V lost 10 bases, J lost 0 bases, and 7 bases lay in between. This CDR3 has 13 amino acids. Germline V lookup: CDR1 LNHDA, CDR2 SQIVND (reference sequence). CDR3 residues: CATRGSGANVLTF. In DNA form, the CDR3 reads TGTGCCACACGGGGCTCTGGGGCCAACGTCCTGACTTTC. Combining the CDR3 with reference TRBV19 and TRBJ2-6 gives the whole variable domain DGGITQSPKYLFRKEGQNVTLSCEQNLNHDAMYWYRQDPGQGLRLIYYSQIVNDFQKGDIAEGYSVSREKKESFPLTVTSAQKNPTAFYLCATRGSGANVLTFGAGSRLTVL.

This clonotype showed up many times. The rearrangement uses TRBV9 and TRBJ1-1; D gene ambiguous. V dropped 1 base and J dropped 11 bases, with 15 bases sitting between them. This CDR3 comprises 13 residues. Germline-derived CDR1 and CDR2 are SGDLS and YYNGEE. The CDR3 region is CASSVSSRGLAFF. Written as DNA, the CDR3 is TGTGCCAGCAGCGTATCCTCACGGGGATTGGCTTTCTTT.

This chain links TRBV7-9 with TRBJ2-4, with a weak D call TRBD1 (6 bases). Germline V gene data show CDR1 as SEHNR and CDR2 as FQNEAQ (reference sequence). V lost 2 bases and J 6 bases, leaving 14 bases between the germline ends. The CDR3 covers 15 residues. CDR3 residues: CASSLQGRETNIQYF. CDR3 nucleotide sequence: TGTGCCAGCAGCTTACAGGGGAGAGAGACAAACATTCAGTACTTC. Together with reference TRBV7-9 and TRBJ2-4, the CDR3 gives the full variable domain: DTGVSQNPRHKITKRGQNVTFRCDPISEHNRLYWYRQTLGQGPEFLTYFQNEAQLEKSRLLSDRFSAERPKGSFSTLEIQRTEQGDSAMYLCASSLQGRETNIQYFGAGTRLSVL.

The V call is TRBV5-1, the J call TRBJ2-1, with 8 bases aligning to TRBD2. Germline-derived CDR1 and CDR2 are SGHRS and YFSETQ. V lost 6 bases to trimming and J lost 4 bases; unmatched junction nucleotides: 6. The CDR3 contains 14 residues. The CDR3 bases are TGCGCCAGCACCCTTGGCGGGGGGTACAATGAGCAGTTCTTC. It encodes CASTLGGGYNEQFF.

In its sample, this clonotype was seen many times. This chain connects TRBV9 to TRBJ1-4, with 7 nucleotides matching TRBD1. V lost 3 bases, J lost 7 bases, and 9 bases stayed unmatched. CDR3 length equals 15 residues. Germline-derived CDR1 and CDR2 are SGDLS and YYNGEE. Here the CDR3 reads CASSARDSPSEKLFF. The CDR3 DNA reads as TGTGCCAGCAGCGCGCGGGACAGCCCCTCTGAAAAACTGTTTTTT.

This clonotype was counted ten times or more. V and J are TRBV29-1 and TRBJ1-1; D remains ambiguous. There are 13 residues in the CDR3. The V gene's germline CDR1 is SQVTM and CDR2 ANQGSEA. The V end was cut by 4 bases, the J end by 0 bases, with 9 bases between. The chain's CDR3 is CSVGVGMNTEAFF. As DNA, the CDR3 is TGCAGCGTTGGTGTCGGAATGAACACTGAAGCTTTCTTT. Based on the CDR3 plus reference TRBV29-1 and TRBJ1-1, the full variable domain is SAVISQKPSRDICQRGTSLTIQCQVDSQVTMMFWYRQQPGQSLTLIATANQGSEATYESGFVIDKFPISRPNLTFSTLTVSNMSPEDSSIYLCSVGVGMNTEAFFGQGTRLTVV.

This clonotype was recorded many times. The genes are TRBV6-1 and TRBJ2-1, with D tentatively TRBD2 (6 bases). V was trimmed by 6 bases and J by 8 bases, leaving 11 bases between them. The V gene's germline CDR1 is MNHNS and CDR2 SASEGT. The CDR3 runs to 12 residues. In DNA form, the CDR3 reads TGTGCCAGCAGGGGGGGTTGGGATGAGCAGTTCTTC. It yields the protein CASRGGWDEQFF.